The 20 T cell receptor beta chains listed next were all sequenced from one sample in a study of beta chain features in type 1 diabetes. Sequencing targeted expressed TCRB transcripts, as all isolated RNA had been reverse transcribed. The assay was immunoSEQ multiplex PCR, and TCRdb's table has in-frame clones only and misses some. The sample shows 680,000 or so clones, roughly 15% of them seen only once. Sequencing was performed on naive CD4+ T cells from blood. Receptors were obtained from a man between 18 and 35 years old in good health.

The rearrangement uses TRBV7-9 and TRBJ2-7, with 9 bases matching TRBD2. CDR1 is SEHNR, CDR2 FQNEAQ, per germline (reference sequence). The CDR3 is made up of 14 amino acids. V gave up 6 bases and J gave up 0 bases; unmatched junction bases: 3. The CDR3 is CASSFSGSSYEQYF. The CDR3 DNA reads TGTGCCAGCAGTTTTAGCGGGAGCTCCTACGAGCAGTACTTC.

This clone has just a few counts. The gene calls are TRBV9 and TRBJ1-2; D is undetermined. Germline V gene data show CDR1 as SGDLS and CDR2 as YYNGEE. Trimming removed 0 bases at V and 8 bases at J, with 14 bases between. The length of the CDR3 is 14 residues. Here the CDR3 reads CASSVGDHSGGYTF. As DNA, the CDR3 is TGTGCCAGCAGCGTAGGAGACCATTCGGGGGGCTACACCTTC.

There are a few counts of this clone. The V and J genes are TRBV28 and TRBJ2-4; D unclear. CDR3 length equals 14 residues. Germline CDR1 is MDHEN and CDR2 is SYDVKM. Trimming removed 5 bases at V and 0 bases at J, with 8 bases between. In DNA form, the CDR3 reads TGTGCCAGCAGTCCCGATCTAGCCAAAAACATTCAGTACTTC. This encodes CASSPDLAKNIQYF.

The gene calls are TRBV7-6 and TRBJ2-2; 7 bases line up with TRBD1. With V trimmed by 6 bases and J by 7 bases, 14 bases remained unmatched. The CDR3 covers 16 residues. Germline values: CDR1 SGHVS, CDR2 FNYEAQ. CDR3 amino acids: CASRFTGARGGGELFF. In DNA, the CDR3 is TGTGCCAGCAGGTTTACAGGGGCGCGAGGCGGCGGGGAGCTGTTTTTT.

This clone was counted only a few times. V and J are TRBV28 and TRBJ2-3, with TRBD1 matching 8 bases. The germline V gene encodes CDR1 MDHEN and CDR2 SYDVKM. V shed 6 bases, J shed 1 base, and the junction held 9 bases outside the gene matches. This CDR3 region has 16 residues. The CDR3 region has the DNA TGTGCCAGCAGGCCTAGTTTGGGACAGGGCACAGATACGCAGTATTTT. This gives the protein CASRPSLGQGTDTQYF. The variable domain in full, completed from reference TRBV28 and TRBJ2-3, reads DVKVTQSSRYLVKRTGEKVFLECVQDMDHENMFWYRQDPGLGLRLIYFSYDVKMKEKGDIPEGYSVSREKKERFSLILESASTNQTSMYLCASRPSLGQGTDTQYFGPGTRLTVL.

The V and J genes are TRBV28 and TRBJ2-7; D possibly corresponds to TRBD2 (6 bases). This CDR3 has 15 amino acids. V dropped 5 bases and J dropped 0 bases, with 14 bases sitting between them. The germline V gene has CDR1 MDHEN and CDR2 SYDVKM. The CDR3, as DNA: TGTGCCAGCAGTCCCGGGACTCGGAGCTCCTACGAGCAGTACTTC. Encoded protein: CASSPGTRSSYEQYF.

This clone has a handful of counts. Other nucleotide sequences in the sample specify the same CDR3. The rearrangement joins TRBV5-4 to TRBJ2-7; 7 bases are a match to TRBD1. CDR1 SGHNT and CDR2 YYREEE come from the germline V gene (reference sequence). The CDR3 runs to 14 residues. V dropped 4 bases and J dropped 0; count of bases not matched to a gene: 4. The CDR3 bases are TGTGCCAGCAGCCCCCGGGACAGCTCCTACGAGCAGTACTTC. As protein: CASSPRDSSYEQYF. Looking up the rest from reference TRBV5-4 and TRBJ2-7 gives the full variable domain: ETGVTQSPTHLIKTRGQQVTLRCSSQSGHNTVSWYQQALGQGPQFIFQYYREEENGRGNFPPRFSGLQFPNYSSELNVNALELDDSALYLCASSPRDSSYEQYFGPGTRLTVT.

There are a few counts of this clone. The chain couples TRBV4-3 to TRBJ2-3; D unclear. Trimming shortened V by 0 bases and J by 1 base, and 14 bases separated the two germline ends. Germline V gene sequence: CDR1 LGHNA, CDR2 YSLEER. CDR3 length: 17 amino acids. CDR3 in amino acids: CASSQDEGFARTDTQYF. In DNA, the CDR3 is TGCGCCAGCAGCCAAGATGAAGGGTTTGCTCGCACAGATACGCAGTATTTT.

In nucleotides, the CDR3 is TGTGCCAGCAGCTTAGAGTTCAGGTTTGGCTACACCTTC. Translation: CASSLEFRFGYTF. The genes are TRBV7-8 and TRBJ1-2; D unresolved. V lost 1 base, J lost 7 bases, and 10 bases lay in between. Germline values: CDR1 SGHVS, CDR2 FQNEAQ. This CDR3 contains 13 residues.

The DNA of the CDR3 is TGTGCCAGCAGCTTAGGTAGCGGGGGGGCCCTTAGTGAGCAGTTCTTC. Encoded protein: CASSLGSGGALSEQFF. J is TRBJ2-1 and V is TRBV7-2; 11 nucleotides agree with TRBD2. With 1 base clipped from V and 9 bases from J, the junction kept 8 bases outside the gene matches. CDR1 and CDR2 (germline): SGHTA, FQGNSA. The CDR3 is 16 amino acids.

This clone has more than one count but fewer than ten. This chain uses TRBV5-6 with TRBJ1-6; no clear D gene. This CDR3 is built from 14 residues. Trimming took off 5 bases at V and 7 bases at J, with 13 bases between the two ends. Germline V gives CDR1 SGHDT, CDR2 YYEEEE. The CDR3 reads CASRTSGLNSPLHF. The CDR3 DNA reads TGTGCCAGCAGGACCTCGGGGTTAAATTCACCCCTCCACTTT.

The rearrangement joins TRBV7-6 to TRBJ1-1; 9 positions match TRBD1. Germline V gene sequence: CDR1 SGHVS, CDR2 FNYEAQ. V shed 2 bases, J shed 5 bases, and the junction held 6 bases outside the gene matches. CDR3 length: 15 amino acids. CDR3 bases: TGTGCCAGCAGCTTACCTGGGACAGGGCAGACTGAAGCTTTCTTT. Translating it yields CASSLPGTGQTEAFF.

The chain is built from TRBV2 and TRBJ2-7; TRBD2 matches 9 bases. Germline lookup yields CDR1 SNHLY and CDR2 FYNNEI. CDR3 size: 15 residues. The V and J ends lost 6 bases and 3 bases, in that order; junction bases with no gene match: 9. For the CDR3, the DNA is TGTGCCAGCAGCCCGACTAGCGGAGCTGTCTACGAGCAGTACTTC. This codes for CASSPTSGAVYEQYF.

The V call is TRBV29-1, the J call TRBJ2-7, with D tentatively TRBD1 (5 bases). This CDR3 has 14 residues. Germline CDR1 is SQVTM and CDR2 is ANQGSEA. The V and J ends lost 6 bases and 2 bases respectively, with 17 bases between them. The CDR3 bases are TGCAGCGTGAGATTTGGGATGGGGCCCTACGAGCAGTACTTC. Its protein is CSVRFGMGPYEQYF.

There are a few counts of this clone. The genes are TRBV28 and TRBJ2-1; TRBD2 agrees at 8 bases. Per germline, CDR1 MDHEN and CDR2 SYDVKM. Germline trimming cut 5 bases from V and 4 bases from J; bases unmatched to any gene: 7. CDR3 length: 15 residues. The CDR3 reads CASSPGGAGYNEQFF. CDR3 bases: TGTGCCAGCAGTCCCGGGGGGGCCGGGTACAATGAGCAGTTCTTC.

This clone was seen a few times. The chain links TRBV4-2 to TRBJ2-1; D possibly corresponds to TRBD1 (6 bases). Trimming shortened V by 1 base and J by 5 bases, and 12 bases separated the two germline ends. This CDR3 is 15 amino acids long. Germline V lookup: CDR1 LGHNA, CDR2 YNFKEQ. The CDR3 here is CASSQVRGTNNEQFF. Written as DNA, the CDR3 is TGTGCCAGCAGCCAAGTAAGGGGGACAAACAATGAGCAGTTCTTC.

The chain couples TRBV10-3 to TRBJ1-5; 7 bases are a match to TRBD1. This CDR3 comprises 14 residues. Per germline, CDR1 ENHRY and CDR2 SYGVKD. Trimming removed 6 bases from V and 4 bases from J; junction bases left unmatched: 6. The CDR3 protein is CAISDSGGNQPQHF. CDR3 in DNA: TGTGCCATCAGCGACTCAGGGGGGAATCAGCCCCAGCATTTT.

Details on this clone: Other DNA sequences in the sample encode the same CDR3. The chain joins TRBV29-1 to TRBJ1-1; D unresolved. This CDR3 is built from 13 residues. The ends were cut back, 4 bases at V and 0 bases at J, with 9 bases in the middle. Germline CDR1 is SQVTM and CDR2 is ANQGSEA. The CDR3 here is CSVAPRMNTEAFF. The CDR3 DNA follows: TGCAGCGTTGCCCCCAGGATGAACACTGAAGCTTTCTTT.

The chain couples TRBV18 to TRBJ2-7; either TRBD1 or TRBD2 may fit D (5 bases each). Trimming pared 6 bases from V and 3 bases from J, leaving 15 bases between. Germline values: CDR1 KGHSH, CDR2 LQKENI. The CDR3 loop spans 14 amino acids. CDR3 protein: CASSPGTPLYEQYF. In nucleotides, the CDR3 is TGTGCCAGCTCCCCCGGGACCCCCCTCTACGAGCAGTACTTC.

The chain has TRBV9 and TRBJ2-7, with 7 bases matching TRBD2. This CDR3 is built from 14 residues. Germline V CDR1 and CDR2: SGDLS, YYNGEE. The V gene end was trimmed by 1 base and the J gene end by 7 bases; junction bases not matched to a gene: 8. The CDR3 nucleotides read TGTGCCAGCAGCGTAAGCGGGGTTGCTCGGGAGCAGTACTTC. Translation: CASSVSGVAREQYF.